The clone carrying this T cell receptor beta chain was counted a single time. Donors were healthy HIV-negative adults without recently reported acute infections or vaccinations. This CDR3 region has 13 residues. V lost 11 bases and J lost 2, with 13 bases in between. Germline V CDR1 and CDR2: ENHRY, SYGVKD. This entry belongs to a study of shared clonotypes between healthy human individuals. TCRdb keeps only in-frame clones here, not all; method: immunoSEQ multiplex PCR. Of some 320,000 clones listed, roughly 84% are singletons. Input material: memory CD8+ T cells sorted from blood. Subset in this sample: CD45RO+ cells pooled with CCR7-negative TemRA cells. The TCR comes from a man between 18 and 29 years old in good health. The chain carries TRBV10-3 and TRBJ2-1; D might be TRBD2 (6 bases). The CDR3 sequence is CAALAVTYNEQFF. The CDR3 bases are TGTGCCGCCTTAGCGGTCACCTACAATGAGCAGTTCTTC.